A single sample gave rise to the 27 T cell receptor beta chains below, sequenced in a study of blood T cell repertoires in COVID-19 (dated by TCRdb to the early 2020s). Receptor amplification or capture employed the immunoSEQ multiplex PCR assay. TCRdb's version of the immuneACCESS table is confined to in-frame rearrangements and falls short of the full clone set. An unresolved V gene accounts for under half of the shortfall where checked; the remainder is of unknown origin. Recorded for this sample are approximately 110,000 clones; about 88% of them occurred a single time. In total, the top ten clones hold less than 1.5% of the sample. The material sequenced was peripheral blood. These receptors were obtained from a middle-aged man with acute or convalescent COVID-19.

The chain links TRBV5-4 to TRBJ1-2; TRBD1 matches at 10 bases. Trimming took 4 bases from V and 5 from J; bases not matched to a gene: 2. The CDR3 runs 13 residues. Per germline, CDR1 SGHNT and CDR2 YYREEE (reference sequence). The CDR3, as DNA: TGTGCCAGCAGCGCGGGACAGGGGTATGGCTACACCTTC. Its translation is CASSAGQGYGYTF.

The gene calls are TRBV4-2 and TRBJ2-7; 9 positions agree with TRBD2. Germline CDR1 is LGHNA and CDR2 is YNFKEQ. The V gene end was trimmed by 3 bases and the J gene end by 5 bases; junction bases not matched to a gene: 11. The CDR3 extends over 16 amino acids. The CDR3 spells CASSHSQASGTDEQYF. The CDR3 DNA reads as TGTGCCAGCAGCCACTCCCAGGCTAGCGGGACAGACGAGCAGTACTTC.

The chain employs TRBV4-1 and TRBJ2-3; D may be TRBD2 (7 bases). Germline V gene lookup returns CDR1 MGHRA and CDR2 YSYEKL. This CDR3 is 16 amino acids long. V lost 0 bases, J lost 9 bases, and 19 bases lay in between. CDR3 DNA sequence: TGCGCCAGCAGCCAAGATTCTACGGGGGGCCGGGGGACGCAGTATTTT. Translated: CASSQDSTGGRGTQYF.

This clone came up many times. The gene calls are TRBV6-2 or TRBV6-3 and TRBJ1-6; D call uncertain. The length of the CDR3 is 13 residues. With 6 bases removed from V and 7 bases from J, the gap between germline ends came to 10 bases. Germline assignment: CDR1 MNHEY and CDR2 SVGEGT. The CDR3 loop reads CASSPRGNSPLHF. CDR3 in DNA: TGTGCCAGCAGCCCAAGAGGCAATTCACCCCTCCACTTT.

The chain carries TRBV7-6 and TRBJ2-7, with TRBD2 matching over 10 bases. The CDR3 extends over 15 amino acids. Germline V gives CDR1 SGHVS, CDR2 FNYEAQ. The ends lost 5 bases at V and 5 bases at J; junction bases unmatched: 9. This CDR3 reads CASSLFSGRSDEQYF. The CDR3 bases are TGTGCCAGCAGCCTCTTTAGCGGGAGGTCCGACGAGCAGTACTTC.

CDR3 amino acids: CASSLTAGYTF. As DNA, the CDR3 is TGTGCCAGCAGCCTGACAGCTGGCTACACCTTC. The chain couples TRBV5-5 to TRBJ1-2; TRBD1 is a possible D gene (5 bases). The V gene's germline CDR1 is SGHKS and CDR2 YYEKEE (reference sequence). V lost 4 bases and J lost 7, with 8 bases in between. The CDR3 is made up of 11 amino acids.

V gene TRBV7-3 combines with J gene TRBJ2-3; 9 bases agree with TRBD2. This CDR3 has 16 amino acids. Per the germline V gene, CDR1 is SGHTA and CDR2 is FQGTGA. Germline trimming cut 4 bases from V and 2 bases from J; bases unmatched to any gene: 7. CDR3 coding DNA: TGTGCCAGCAGCTCCCCCGCGGGAGGGATCACAGATACGCAGTATTTT. This sequence encodes CASSSPAGGITDTQYF.

This sequence joins TRBV2 and TRBJ2-1; maybe TRBD2 (5 bases). This CDR3 is 14 amino acids long. Deletions cut 6 bases from V and 9 bases from J, with 18 bases between. From germline, CDR1 is SNHLY and CDR2 FYNNEI. CDR3 nucleotide sequence: TGTGCCAGCAGGACGAGGGCCCGCAAGATTGAGCAGTTCTTC. The encoded protein is CASRTRARKIEQFF.

The chain is built from TRBV3-1 (or the pseudogene TRBV3-2) and TRBJ2-3; D is unresolved. Trimming cost V 1 base and J 2 bases, with 10 bases left between them. The CDR3 spans 15 residues. CDR1 and CDR2 (germline): LGHDT, YNNKEL (reference sequence). CDR3 nucleotides: TGTGCCAGCAGCCAAGGTGCAGTTTCCACAGATACGCAGTATTTT. Protein product: CASSQGAVSTDTQYF.

This clone has a single count. The chain recombines TRBV5-1 with TRBJ2-4; TRBD1 matches at 10 bases. V lost 4 bases to trimming and J lost 1 base; unmatched junction nucleotides: 5. The CDR3 is 16 amino acids. The germline V gene encodes CDR1 SGHRS and CDR2 YFSETQ. In DNA, the CDR3 is TGCGCCAGCAGCCTGACAGGGGGCCCGGCCAAAAACATTCAGTACTTC. It yields the protein CASSLTGGPAKNIQYF.

V and J are TRBV14 and TRBJ1-3; TRBD1 agrees at 8 bases. V trimming: 4 bases; J trimming: 4 bases; junction bases outside the gene matches: 6. The CDR3 covers 15 residues. Germline lookup yields CDR1 SGHDN and CDR2 FVKESK. CDR3 loop: CASSLARGPGNTIYF. CDR3 sequence (DNA): TGTGCCAGCAGCCTAGCCAGGGGGCCCGGAAACACCATATATTTT.

Details on this clone: The sample carries other DNA sequences with the same CDR3. The genes are TRBV2 and TRBJ2-3; weak D call: TRBD2 (6 bases). Germline V lookup: CDR1 SNHLY, CDR2 FYNNEI. The CDR3 contains 14 residues. With 6 bases removed from V and 0 bases from J, the gap between germline ends came to 10 bases. CDR3 DNA: TGTGCCAGCAGCGTCGGGGGAAGCACAGATACGCAGTATTTT. It translates to CASSVGGSTDTQYF.

This clone appeared a few times. V gene TRBV28 combines with J gene TRBJ1-6; D is unclear. Trimming took 5 bases from V and 18 from J, leaving 11 bases between them. CDR1 and CDR2 (germline): MDHEN, SYDVKM. This CDR3 contains 10 residues. CDR3 sequence reads: CASSLLRSHF. The CDR3 DNA reads as TGTGCCAGCAGTCTCCTACGGTCCCACTTT.

This chain connects TRBV19 to TRBJ1-2, with no clear D. The CDR3 covers 11 residues. Per germline, CDR1 LNHDA and CDR2 SQIVND (reference sequence). V lost 6 bases, J lost 9 bases, and 11 bases lay in between. The CDR3 region is CASRGRDRYTF. In nucleotides, the CDR3 is TGTGCCAGTAGGGGCCGGGATCGCTACACCTTC.

Concerning this clone: Other DNA sequences in this specimen translate into the identical CDR3. The V gene is TRBV7-2, the J gene TRBJ2-5, with 7 bases identical to TRBD1. The junction had 1 base not matched to a gene; V was cut back by 1 base and J by 2 bases. Germline loops: CDR1 SGHTA, CDR2 FQGNSA. The CDR3 consists of 14 residues. The CDR3 nucleotides are TGTGCCAGCAGCTTAGGCAGGGGGCAAGAGACCCAGTACTTC. Translated: CASSLGRGQETQYF.

The V and J genes are TRBV19 and TRBJ1-6; unclear D gene. The CDR3 has 16 amino acids. V dropped 7 bases and J dropped 5 bases, with 18 bases sitting between them. Germline assignment: CDR1 LNHDA and CDR2 SQIVND (reference sequence). CDR3 in DNA: TGTGCCAGTAAAGAGTTGGCCGGAGTCCATAATTCACCCCTCCACTTT. Protein sequence: CASKELAGVHNSPLHF.

This sequence joins TRBV28 and TRBJ2-7, with a weak D call TRBD1 (5 bases). Germline-derived CDR1 and CDR2 are MDHEN and SYDVKM. The CDR3 has 12 residues. The V gene lost 2 bases and the J gene lost 6 bases, with 8 bases spanning the gap. DNA for the CDR3: TGTGCCAGCAGTTTAAGGGGCGGCGAGCAGTACTTC. This translates into CASSLRGGEQYF. Full variable domain (outside the CDR3, taken from reference TRBV28 and TRBJ2-7): DVKVTQSSRYLVKRTGEKVFLECVQDMDHENMFWYRQDPGLGLRLIYFSYDVKMKEKGDIPEGYSVSREKKERFSLILESASTNQTSMYLCASSLRGGEQYFGPGTRLTVT.

V is TRBV5-1 and J is TRBJ1-6; TRBD1 is a possible D gene (6 bases). In germline, CDR1 is SGHRS, CDR2 YFSETQ. The CDR3 has 15 amino acids. Between the trimmed V and J ends, which lost 6 bases and 7 bases, there was a span of 17 bases. CDR3 coding DNA: TGCGCCAGCAAAATAGACGGACAGCCGAATTCACCCCTCCACTTT. This sequence encodes CASKIDGQPNSPLHF.

The V call is TRBV5-1, the J call TRBJ2-7; TRBD2 is a possible D gene (6 bases). The CDR3 totals 14 residues. Trimming took 0 bases from V and 2 from J, leaving 9 bases between them. CDR1 is SGHRS, CDR2 YFSETQ, per germline. CDR3 nucleotides: TGCGCCAGCAGCTTGGAAGGGGAGGCCTACGAGCAGTACTTC. Translating it yields CASSLEGEAYEQYF.

The DNA for the CDR3 is TGTGCCAGCAGTCCGGGACTGGCAAACACCGGGGAGCTGTTTTTT. It encodes CASSPGLANTGELFF. This chain connects TRBV6-2 or TRBV6-3 to TRBJ2-2; possibly TRBD2 for D (6 bases). The V gene lost 5 bases and the J gene lost 2 bases, with 12 bases spanning the gap. The CDR3 runs 15 residues. Germline assignment: CDR1 MNHEY and CDR2 SVGEGT.

V usage is TRBV6-5 and J usage is TRBJ1-2, with D perhaps TRBD1 (5 bases). The CDR3 sequence is 15 residues long. The germline gives CDR1 MNHEY, CDR2 SVGAGI. V was shortened by 2 bases and J by 3 bases, with 13 bases between the two germline ends. Here the CDR3 DNA reads TGTGCCAGCAGTTACGGACCAGGGCAGCACTATGGCTACACCTTC. This codes for CASSYGPGQHYGYTF.

The chain links TRBV7-9 to TRBJ2-2, with TRBD1 as a possible D gene (5 bases). This CDR3 contains 13 residues. Germline CDR1 SEHNR, CDR2 FQNEAQ (reference sequence). V lost 9 bases to trimming and J lost 4 bases, with 12 bases between them. Here the CDR3 reads CARQGRTTGELFF. DNA of the CDR3: TGTGCCAGGCAGGGAAGAACCACCGGGGAGCTGTTTTTT.

The chain has TRBV6-5 and TRBJ2-7; a possible D gene is TRBD2 (6 bases). Trimming took 2 bases from V and 3 from J, leaving 11 bases between them. Per germline, CDR1 MNHEY and CDR2 SVGAGI. CDR3 length: 14 residues. The CDR3 loop is CASSYQVGGYEQYF. For the CDR3, the DNA is TGTGCCAGCAGTTACCAAGTGGGGGGCTACGAGCAGTACTTC.

This clone appeared a single time. The chain uses TRBV28 and TRBJ1-1, with D perhaps matching TRBD1 (5 bases). The CDR3 is made up of 14 amino acids. The V end lost 3 bases, the J end lost 3 bases, and 11 bases lay between the germline ends. Germline lookup yields CDR1 MDHEN and CDR2 SYDVKM. The CDR3 region has the DNA TGTGCCAGCAGTTTCATTTGGGGGGACACTGAAGCTTTCTTT. It is translated as CASSFIWGDTEAFF.

This sequence joins TRBV4-1 and TRBJ1-5, with TRBD1 identical over 9 bases. The junction had 3 bases not matched to a gene; V was cut back by 0 bases and J by 6 bases. The CDR3 runs 15 residues. The germline gives CDR1 MGHRA, CDR2 YSYEKL. In nucleotides, the CDR3 is TGCGCCAGCAGCCAAGATGGGACAGGGTTTCAGCCCCAGCATTTT. Its translation is CASSQDGTGFQPQHF.

The sample holds a few counts of this clone. V is TRBV9 and J is TRBJ1-1; D is perhaps TRBD1 (5 bases). The CDR3 sequence is 15 residues long. The V gene lost 2 bases and the J gene lost 0 bases, with 11 bases spanning the gap. Germline V CDR1 and CDR2: SGDLS, YYNGEE. The DNA of the CDR3 is TGTGCCAGCAGCGTTCACGACAGCTTGAACACTGAAGCTTTCTTT. Amino acids: CASSVHDSLNTEAFF.

The V and J genes are TRBV11-3 and TRBJ1-1; D may be TRBD1 (5 bases). The CDR3 has 13 residues. Germline V gives CDR1 SGHNT, CDR2 YENEEA. Trimming left V 5 bases short and J 1 base short, with 8 bases between. The CDR3 sequence: CASSPGQNTEAFF. CDR3 bases: TGTGCCAGCAGCCCTGGACAGAACACTGAAGCTTTCTTT. Together with reference TRBV11-3 and TRBJ1-1, the CDR3 gives the full variable domain: EAGVVQSPRYKIIEKKQPVAFWCNPISGHNTLYWYLQNLGQGPELLIRYENEEAVDDSQLPKDRFSAERLKGVDSTLKIQPAELGDSAVYLCASSPGQNTEAFFGQGTRLTVV.